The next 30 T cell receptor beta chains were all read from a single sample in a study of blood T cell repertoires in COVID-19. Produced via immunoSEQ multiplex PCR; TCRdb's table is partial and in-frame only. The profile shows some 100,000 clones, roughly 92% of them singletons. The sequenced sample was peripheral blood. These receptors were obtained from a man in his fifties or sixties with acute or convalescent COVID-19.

The DNA for the CDR3 is TGTGCCAGTACCGTCGGGATGAACACTGAAGCTTTCTTT. Encoded protein: CASTVGMNTEAFF. This rearrangement joins TRBV19 to TRBJ1-1; D unresolved. Germline V gives CDR1 LNHDA, CDR2 SQIVND (reference sequence). V was cut by 7 bases and J by 0 bases, with 9 bases left in between. The CDR3 covers 13 residues.

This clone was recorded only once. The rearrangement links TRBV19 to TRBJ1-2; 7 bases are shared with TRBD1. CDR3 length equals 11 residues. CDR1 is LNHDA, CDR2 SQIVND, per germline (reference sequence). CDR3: CAIQGNYGYTF. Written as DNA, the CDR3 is TGTGCTATACAGGGGAACTATGGCTACACCTTC.

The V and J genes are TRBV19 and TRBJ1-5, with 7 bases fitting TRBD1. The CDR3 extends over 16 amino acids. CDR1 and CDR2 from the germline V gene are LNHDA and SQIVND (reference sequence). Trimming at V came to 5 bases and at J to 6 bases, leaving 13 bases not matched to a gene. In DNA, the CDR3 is TGTGCCAGTAGTCCAACGCCGGACAGGCTCACTCAGCCCCAGCATTTT. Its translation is CASSPTPDRLTQPQHF.

CDR3 sequence: CSVDQGQGSFSVRGYTF. As DNA, the CDR3 is TGCAGCGTTGACCAGGGACAGGGTTCGTTTTCGGTCCGTGGCTACACCTTC. The chain carries TRBV29-1 and TRBJ1-2; TRBD1 matches 9 bases. CDR1 and CDR2 (germline): SQVTM, ANQGSEA. V shed 3 bases and J 7 bases; nucleotides not matched to a gene: 18. The CDR3 is 17 amino acids.

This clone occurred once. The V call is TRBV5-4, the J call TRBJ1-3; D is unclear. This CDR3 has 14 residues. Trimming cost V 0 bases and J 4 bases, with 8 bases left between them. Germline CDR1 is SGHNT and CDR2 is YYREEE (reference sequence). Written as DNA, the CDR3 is TGTGCCAGCAGCTTGGGAGGGTACGGAAACACCATATATTTT. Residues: CASSLGGYGNTIYF. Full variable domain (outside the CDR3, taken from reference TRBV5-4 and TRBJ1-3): ETGVTQSPTHLIKTRGQQVTLRCSSQSGHNTVSWYQQALGQGPQFIFQYYREEENGRGNFPPRFSGLQFPNYSSELNVNALELDDSALYLCASSLGGYGNTIYFGEGSWLTVV.

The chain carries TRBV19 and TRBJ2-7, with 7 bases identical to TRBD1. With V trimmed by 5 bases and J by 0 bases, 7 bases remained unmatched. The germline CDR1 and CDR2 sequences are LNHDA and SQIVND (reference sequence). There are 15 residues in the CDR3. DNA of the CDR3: TGTGCCAGTAGTGACCGGGACAGTGCCTCCTACGAGCAGTACTTC. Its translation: CASSDRDSASYEQYF.

The CDR3 here is CASSPGGSPETQYF. CDR3 DNA sequence: TGTGCCAGCAGCCCAGGGGGTAGTCCAGAGACCCAGTACTTC. This chain links TRBV11-2 with TRBJ2-5; 7 bases are a match to TRBD1. Germline CDR1 SGHAT, CDR2 FQNNGV. The CDR3 is made up of 14 amino acids. Trimming took 5 bases from V and 4 from J; bases not matched to a gene: 7.

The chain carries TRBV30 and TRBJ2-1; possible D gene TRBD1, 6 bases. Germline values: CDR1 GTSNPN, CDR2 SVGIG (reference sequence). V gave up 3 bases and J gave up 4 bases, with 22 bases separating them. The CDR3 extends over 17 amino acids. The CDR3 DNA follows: TGTGCCTGGAGAACAACCCGGCGGACAGCGGCATACAATGAGCAGTTCTTC. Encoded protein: CAWRTTRRTAAYNEQFF.

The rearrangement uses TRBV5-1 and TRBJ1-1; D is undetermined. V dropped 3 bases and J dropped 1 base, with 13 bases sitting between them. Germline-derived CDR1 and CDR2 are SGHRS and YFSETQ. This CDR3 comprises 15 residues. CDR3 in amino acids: CASSWLGGENTEAFF. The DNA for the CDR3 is TGCGCCAGCAGCTGGTTGGGCGGGGAGAACACTGAAGCTTTCTTT.

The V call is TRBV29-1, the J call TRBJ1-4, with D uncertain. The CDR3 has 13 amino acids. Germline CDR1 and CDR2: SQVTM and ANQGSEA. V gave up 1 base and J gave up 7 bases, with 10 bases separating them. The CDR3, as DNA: TGCAGCGTTGAAGTGTCAGGATTTGAAAAACTGTTTTTT. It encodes CSVEVSGFEKLFF. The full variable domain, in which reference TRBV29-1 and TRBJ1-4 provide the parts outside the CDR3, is SAVISQKPSRDICQRGTSLTIQCQVDSQVTMMFWYRQQPGQSLTLIATANQGSEATYESGFVIDKFPISRPNLTFSTLTVSNMSPEDSSIYLCSVEVSGFEKLFFGSGTQLSVL.

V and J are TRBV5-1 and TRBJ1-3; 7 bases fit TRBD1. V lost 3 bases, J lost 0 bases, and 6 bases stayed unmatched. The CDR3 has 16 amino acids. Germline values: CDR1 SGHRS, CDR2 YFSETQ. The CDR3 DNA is TGCGCCAGCAGCTCGGGACAGCTGAGCTCTGGAAACACCATATATTTT. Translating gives CASSSGQLSSGNTIYF. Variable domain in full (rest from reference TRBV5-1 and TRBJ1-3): KAGVTQTPRYLIKTRGQQVTLSCSPISGHRSVSWYQQTPGQGLQFLFEYFSETQRNKGNFPGRFSGRQFSNSRSEMNVSTLELGDSALYLCASSSGQLSSGNTIYFGEGSWLTVV.

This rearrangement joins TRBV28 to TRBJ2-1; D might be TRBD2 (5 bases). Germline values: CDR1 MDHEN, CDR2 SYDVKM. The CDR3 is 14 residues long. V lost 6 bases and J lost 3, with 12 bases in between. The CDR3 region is CASSYIRDYNEQFF. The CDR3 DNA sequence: TGTGCCAGCAGCTACATCCGGGACTACAATGAGCAGTTCTTC.

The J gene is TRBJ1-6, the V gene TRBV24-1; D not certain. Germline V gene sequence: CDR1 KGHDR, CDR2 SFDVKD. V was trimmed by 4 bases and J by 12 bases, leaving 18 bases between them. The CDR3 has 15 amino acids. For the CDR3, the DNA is TGTGCCACCAGTGACCCTACAACATCTCCGGGACCCCTCCACTTT. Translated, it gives CATSDPTTSPGPLHF.

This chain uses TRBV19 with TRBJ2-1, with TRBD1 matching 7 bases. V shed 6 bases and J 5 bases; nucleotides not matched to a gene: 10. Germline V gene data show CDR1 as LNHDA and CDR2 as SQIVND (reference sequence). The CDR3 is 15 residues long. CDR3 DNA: TGTGCCAGTAGAGGTAGAGGGACAGCCGACAATGAGCAGTTCTTC. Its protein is CASRGRGTADNEQFF.

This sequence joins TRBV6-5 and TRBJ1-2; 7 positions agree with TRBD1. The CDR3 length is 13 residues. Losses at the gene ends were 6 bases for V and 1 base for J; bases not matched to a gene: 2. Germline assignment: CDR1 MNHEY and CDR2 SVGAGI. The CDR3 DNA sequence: TGTGCCAGCAGCCACAGGGGTAACTATGGCTACACCTTC. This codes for CASSHRGNYGYTF.

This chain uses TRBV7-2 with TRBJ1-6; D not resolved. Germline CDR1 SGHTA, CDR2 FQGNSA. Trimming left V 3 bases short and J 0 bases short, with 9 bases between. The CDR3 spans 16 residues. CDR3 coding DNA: TGTGCCAGCAGCTTCGACTGGAGCTCCTATAATTCACCCCTCCACTTT. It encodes CASSFDWSSYNSPLHF. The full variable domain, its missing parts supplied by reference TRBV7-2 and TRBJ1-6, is GAGVSQSPSNKVTEKGKDVELRCDPISGHTALYWYRQSLGQGLEFLIYFQGNSAPDKSGLPSDRFSAERTGGSVSTLTIQRTQQEDSAVYLCASSFDWSSYNSPLHFGNGTRLTVT.

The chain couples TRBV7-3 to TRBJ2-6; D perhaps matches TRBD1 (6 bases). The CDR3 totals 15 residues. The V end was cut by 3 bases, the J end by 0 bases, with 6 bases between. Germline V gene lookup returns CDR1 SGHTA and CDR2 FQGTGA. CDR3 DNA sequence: TGTGCCAGCAGCTTGGACAGCTCTGGGGCCAACGTCCTGACTTTC. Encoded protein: CASSLDSSGANVLTF.

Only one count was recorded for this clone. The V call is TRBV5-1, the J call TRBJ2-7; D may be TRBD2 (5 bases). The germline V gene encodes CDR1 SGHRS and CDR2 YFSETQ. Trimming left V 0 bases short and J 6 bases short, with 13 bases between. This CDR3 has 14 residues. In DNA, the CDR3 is TGCGCCAGCAGCTTGGTTCCGGGAACGGCCGAGCAGTACTTC. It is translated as CASSLVPGTAEQYF.

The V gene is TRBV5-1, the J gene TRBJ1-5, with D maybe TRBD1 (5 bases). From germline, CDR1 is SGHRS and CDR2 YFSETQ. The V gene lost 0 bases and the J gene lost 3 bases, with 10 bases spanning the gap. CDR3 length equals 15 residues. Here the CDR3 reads CASSLDGQNNQPQHF. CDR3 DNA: TGCGCCAGCAGCTTGGATGGACAAAACAATCAGCCCCAGCATTTT.

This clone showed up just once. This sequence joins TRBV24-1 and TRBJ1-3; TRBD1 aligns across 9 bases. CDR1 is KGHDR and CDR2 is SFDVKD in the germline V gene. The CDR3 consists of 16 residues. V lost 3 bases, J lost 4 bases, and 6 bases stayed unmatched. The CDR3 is CATSDGTGTGGNTIYF. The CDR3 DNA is TGTGCCACCAGTGATGGGACCGGGACAGGGGGAAACACCATATATTTT.

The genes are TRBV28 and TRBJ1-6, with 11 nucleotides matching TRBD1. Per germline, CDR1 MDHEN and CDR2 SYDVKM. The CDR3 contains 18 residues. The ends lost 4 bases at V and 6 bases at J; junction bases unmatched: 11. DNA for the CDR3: TGTGCCAGCAGTTCGGGACAGGGGGGCGCGGGACGTAATTCACCCCTCCACTTT. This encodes CASSSGQGGAGRNSPLHF.

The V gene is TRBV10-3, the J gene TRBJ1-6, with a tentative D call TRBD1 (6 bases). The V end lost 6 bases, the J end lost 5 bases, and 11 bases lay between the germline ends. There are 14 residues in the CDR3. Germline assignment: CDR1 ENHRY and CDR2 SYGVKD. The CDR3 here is CAIREDRDNSPLHF. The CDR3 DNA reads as TGTGCCATCAGGGAGGACAGAGATAATTCACCCCTCCACTTT.

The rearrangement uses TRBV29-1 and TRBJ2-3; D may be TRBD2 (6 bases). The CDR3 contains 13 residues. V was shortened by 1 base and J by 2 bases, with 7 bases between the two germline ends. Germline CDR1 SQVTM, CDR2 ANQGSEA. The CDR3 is CSVEGEATDTQYF. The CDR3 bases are TGCAGCGTTGAAGGGGAGGCCACAGATACGCAGTATTTT.

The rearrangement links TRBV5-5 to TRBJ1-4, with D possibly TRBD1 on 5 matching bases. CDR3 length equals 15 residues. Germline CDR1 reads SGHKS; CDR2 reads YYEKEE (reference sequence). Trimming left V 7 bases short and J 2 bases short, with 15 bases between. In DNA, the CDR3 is TGTGCCAGCGCAAGGGGAGGGTGGACTAATGAAAAACTGTTTTTT. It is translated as CASARGGWTNEKLFF.

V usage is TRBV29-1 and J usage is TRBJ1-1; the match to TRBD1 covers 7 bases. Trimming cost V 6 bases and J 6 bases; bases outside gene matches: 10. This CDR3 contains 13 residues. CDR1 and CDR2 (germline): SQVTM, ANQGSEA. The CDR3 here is CSVALTGRSEAFF. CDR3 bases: TGCAGCGTCGCTCTGACAGGGCGGTCTGAAGCTTTCTTT. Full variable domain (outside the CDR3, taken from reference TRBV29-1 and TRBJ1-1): SAVISQKPSRDICQRGTSLTIQCQVDSQVTMMFWYRQQPGQSLTLIATANQGSEATYESGFVIDKFPISRPNLTFSTLTVSNMSPEDSSIYLCSVALTGRSEAFFGQGTRLTVV.

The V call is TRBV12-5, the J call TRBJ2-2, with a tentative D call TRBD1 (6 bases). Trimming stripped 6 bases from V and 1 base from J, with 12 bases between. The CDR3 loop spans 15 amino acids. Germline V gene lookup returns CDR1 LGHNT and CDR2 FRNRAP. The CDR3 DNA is TGTGCTAGTGGACCCGGGACACTGAACACCGGGGAGCTGTTTTTT. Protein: CASGPGTLNTGELFF.

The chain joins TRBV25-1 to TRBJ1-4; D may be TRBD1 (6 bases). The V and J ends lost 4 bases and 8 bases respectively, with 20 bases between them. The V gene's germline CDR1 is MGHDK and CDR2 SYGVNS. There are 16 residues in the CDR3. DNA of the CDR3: TGTGCCAGCAGTGGAAGGGGGGGCAGGGGACGAGAAAAACTGTTTTTT. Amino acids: CASSGRGGRGREKLFF.

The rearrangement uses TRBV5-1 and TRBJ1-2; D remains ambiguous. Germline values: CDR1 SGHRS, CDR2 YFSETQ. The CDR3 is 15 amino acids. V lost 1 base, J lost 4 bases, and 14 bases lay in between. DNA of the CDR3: TGCGCCAGCAGCTTGACCCTGGCAGGTAGCTATGGCTACACCTTC. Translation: CASSLTLAGSYGYTF.

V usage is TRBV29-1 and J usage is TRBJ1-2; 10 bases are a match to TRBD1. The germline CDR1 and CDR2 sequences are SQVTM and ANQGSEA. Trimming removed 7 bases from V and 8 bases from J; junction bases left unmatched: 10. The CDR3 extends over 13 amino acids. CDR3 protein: CSARTGGGWGYTF. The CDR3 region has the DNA TGCAGCGCCCGGACAGGGGGGGGATGGGGCTACACCTTC.

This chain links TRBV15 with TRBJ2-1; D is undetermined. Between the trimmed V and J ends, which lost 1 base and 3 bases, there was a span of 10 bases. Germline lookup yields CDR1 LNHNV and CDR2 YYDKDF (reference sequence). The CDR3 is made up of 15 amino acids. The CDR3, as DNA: TGTGCCACCAGCAGAGCGAGGCTTGACTACAATGAGCAGTTCTTC. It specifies CATSRARLDYNEQFF.